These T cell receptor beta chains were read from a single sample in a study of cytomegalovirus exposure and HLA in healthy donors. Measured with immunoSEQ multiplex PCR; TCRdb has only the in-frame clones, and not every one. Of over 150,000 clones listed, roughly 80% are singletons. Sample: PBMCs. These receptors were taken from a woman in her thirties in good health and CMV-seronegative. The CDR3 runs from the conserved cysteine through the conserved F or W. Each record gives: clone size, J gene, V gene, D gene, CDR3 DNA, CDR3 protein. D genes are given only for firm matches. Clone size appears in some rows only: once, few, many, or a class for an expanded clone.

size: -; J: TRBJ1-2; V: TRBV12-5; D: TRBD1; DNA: TGTGCTAGTGGGCAGGGGGGCTATGGCTACACCTTC; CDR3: CASGQGGYGYTF
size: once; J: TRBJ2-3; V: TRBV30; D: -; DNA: TGTGCCTGGAGTGGCGGATCAGATACGCAGTATTTT; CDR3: CAWSGGSDTQYF
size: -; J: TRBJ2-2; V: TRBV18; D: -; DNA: TGTGCCAGCTCACCACGGACACCCCAAGCCGGGGAGCTGTTTTTT; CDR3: CASSPRTPQAGELFF
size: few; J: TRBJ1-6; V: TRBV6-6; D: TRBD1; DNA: TGTGCCAGCAGTTATTACCGGGACAGTAATTCACCCCTCCACTTT; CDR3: CASSYYRDSNSPLHF
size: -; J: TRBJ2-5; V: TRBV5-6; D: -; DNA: TGTGCCAGCAGCTGGTCCGAGACTGAGCAGTACTTC; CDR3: CASSWSETEQYF
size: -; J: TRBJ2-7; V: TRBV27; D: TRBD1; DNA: TGTGCCAGCAGACGACAGGGCTATTACTACGAGCAGTACTTC; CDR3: CASRRQGYYYEQYF
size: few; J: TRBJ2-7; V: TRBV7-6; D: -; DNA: TGTGCCAGCAGCCCCTCCGGGACCTACGAGCAGTACTTC; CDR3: CASSPSGTYEQYF
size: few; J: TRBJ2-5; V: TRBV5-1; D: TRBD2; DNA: TGCGCCAGCAGCTTACCCCCAGCGGGAGGGCCGAAGACCCAGTACTTC; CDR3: CASSLPPAGGPKTQYF
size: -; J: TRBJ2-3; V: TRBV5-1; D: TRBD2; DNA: TGCGCCAGCAGCTCCGGGACTAGCGGGGGAGTCACAGATACGCAGTATTTT; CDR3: CASSSGTSGGVTDTQYF
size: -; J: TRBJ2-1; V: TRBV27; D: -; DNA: TGTGCCAGCAGTTTATCGACAGGCAATGAGCAGTTCTTC; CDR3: CASSLSTGNEQFF
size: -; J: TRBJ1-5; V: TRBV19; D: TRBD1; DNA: TGTGCCAGTAACACATCACCAGGGACAGGAGGCAATCAGCCCCAGCATTTT; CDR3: CASNTSPGTGGNQPQHF
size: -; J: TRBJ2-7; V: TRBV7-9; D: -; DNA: TGTGCCAGCAGCTTAACACTACCGAACACCGAGCAGTACTTC; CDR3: CASSLTLPNTEQYF
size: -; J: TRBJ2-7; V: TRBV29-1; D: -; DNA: TGCAGCGTTGAGCTTACGGGACACAACACCAAATCCTTC; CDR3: CSVELTGHNTKSF
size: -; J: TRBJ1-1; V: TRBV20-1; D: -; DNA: TGCAGTGCTAGAGATATGGCTTTCTTT; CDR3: CSARDMAFF
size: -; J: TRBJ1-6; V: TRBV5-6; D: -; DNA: TGTGCCAGCAGCTTGGGGTGGGGGCTATATAATTCACCCCTCCACTTT; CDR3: CASSLGWGLYNSPLHF
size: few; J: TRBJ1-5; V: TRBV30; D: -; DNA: TGTGCCTGGAGTGACAGGGACGATCAGCCCCAGCATTTT; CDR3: CAWSDRDDQPQHF
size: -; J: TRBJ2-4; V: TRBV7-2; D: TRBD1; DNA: TGTGCCAGCAGCCTAAATAGGGGGCAAAACATTCAGTACTTC; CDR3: CASSLNRGQNIQYF